This TCR beta chain was profiled in a study of blood T cell repertoires in COVID-19. Overall study: The study drew acute and convalescent COVID-19 samples from the United States, Italy and Spain. PBMCs, B-cell-depleted T cells, or T cells were the source of the cDNA or gDNA that made up the material.

Assay used: immunoSEQ multiplex PCR; TCRdb lists only in-frame clones, some missing. The profile shows around 93,000 clones, around 79% of them singletons. Trimming took 3 bases from V and 5 from J, leaving 7 bases between them. CDR1 and CDR2 from the germline V gene are MNHNY and SVGAGI (reference sequence). CDR3 size: 12 residues. Sequencing was performed on peripheral blood. V gene TRBV6-6 combines with J gene TRBJ1-1; D gene ambiguous. The sequence was collected from a woman of 80 years or more with acute or convalescent COVID-19. The CDR3 DNA is TGTGCCAGCAGTTATGGTCGGACTGAAGCTTTCTTT. It encodes CASSYGRTEAFF.